The rows below give T cell receptor beta chains drawn from one sample of a study of a mutant IDH1 vaccine in newly diagnosed glioma. This table comes from immunoSEQ multiplex PCR, and its TCRdb copy is limited to in-frame clones, with some not included. The sample yields tens of thousands of clones, 80% seen once. Material: peripheral blood mononuclear cells (PBMCs), obtained from a glioma patient treated with radiotherapy, temozolomide or both. The receptors originated from a man in his fifties or sixties with glioma. Some clones in this sample may be carry-over from other donors' samples. CDR3s include the opening cysteine and the closing phenylalanine or tryptophan. A D gene is named only where the DNA matches it firmly. Only part of the rows carry a size: once, few, many, or a class if the clone is expanded.

NA	NA	TRBJ1-5	TRBV6-6	TGTGCCAGCAGTTACTCTTCCCCCCAGCATTTT	CASSYSSPQHF
once	NA	TRBJ1-6	TRBV11-2	TGTGCCAGCCAGGGGTTAACCTATAATTCACCCCTCCACTTT	CASQGLTYNSPLHF
NA	TRBD2	TRBJ2-1	TRBV5-1	TGCGCCAGCAGCTGGACTAGCGGGAGTGGGGAGCAGTTCTTC	CASSWTSGSGEQFF
large	TRBD1	TRBJ2-3	TRBV6-1	TGTGCCAGCAGTGGGACAGGGGGCGCAGATACGCAGTATTTT	CASSGTGGADTQYF
NA	NA	TRBJ2-7	TRBV7-8	TGTGCCAGCAGCTTAGTCGGCGGCGGGCCGGTTTACGAGCAGTACTTC	CASSLVGGGPVYEQYF
NA	TRBD1	TRBJ1-2	TRBV7-2	TGTGCCAGCAGCCCGGTTCGGACAGGGGGCGCAGGGGGCTACACCTTC	CASSPVRTGGAGGYTF
NA	TRBD1	TRBJ1-1	TRBV30	TGTGCCTGGATGCGACAGGGTAACACTGAAGCTTTCTTT	CAWMRQGNTEAFF
NA	TRBD1	TRBJ1-1	TRBV5-1	TGCGCCAGCAGCTTGGGACAGGGGGCGTATGTCACTGAAGCTTTCTTT	CASSLGQGAYVTEAFF
few	NA	TRBJ1-1	TRBV20-1	TGCAGTGCTAGTCACCGTCAAGGAGCTTTCTTT	CSASHRQGAFF
NA	NA	TRBJ2-7	TRBV19	TGTGCCAGTAGTATAGATTGGGGGGCGAGCTACGAGCAGTACTTC	CASSIDWGASYEQYF
NA	NA	TRBJ2-5	TRBV7-6	TGTGCCAGCAGCCCACCGGACAGTTTAGAGACCCAGTACTTC	CASSPPDSLETQYF
NA	NA	TRBJ1-1	TRBV30	TGTGCCTGGAGTGAGCTGCCGAACACTGAAGCTTTCTTT	CAWSELPNTEAFF
NA	TRBD1	TRBJ2-7	TRBV5-1	TGCGCCAGCAGCCCGGGGACAGCTGACTACGAGCAGTACTTC	CASSPGTADYEQYF
NA	TRBD2	TRBJ2-1	TRBV2	TGTGCCAGCAGTGCCGTAGCGGGAGGGCCGGGTGAGCAGTTCTTC	CASSAVAGGPGEQFF
NA	NA	TRBJ2-7	TRBV6-1	TGTGCCAGCAGTGAACGGGGGATCGGGTACGAGCAGTACTTC	CASSERGIGYEQYF
few	NA	TRBJ1-1	TRBV7-9	TGTGCCAGCAGCTTACAGACGAACACTGAAGCTTTCTTT	CASSLQTNTEAFF
few	NA	TRBJ2-2	TRBV9	TGTGCCAGCAGCTCAGACGGGGAGCTGTTTTTT	CASSSDGELFF
NA	TRBD2	TRBJ2-1	TRBV18	TGTGCCAGCTCACCCCGACTAGCGAGTACTAATGGCAATGAGCAGTTCTTC	CASSPRLASTNGNEQFF
NA	TRBD1	TRBJ1-1	TRBV28	TGTGCCAGCAACATGGGAGGACAGGAGGAGGCTTTCTTT	CASNMGGQEEAFF
NA	TRBD2	TRBJ2-5	TRBV5-1	TGCGCCAGCAGCTTGGGGCCCAGCGGGGCACAAGAGACCCAGTACTTC	CASSLGPSGAQETQYF
NA	TRBD1	TRBJ2-5	TRBV28	TGTGCCAGCAGAACCGCCGGGACAGGGGTCGCAGAGACCCAGTACTTC	CASRTAGTGVAETQYF
NA	NA	TRBJ1-4	TRBV5-6	TGTGCCAGCAGCTTTCCGACATTCGGTGATGAAAAACTGTTTTTT	CASSFPTFGDEKLFF
NA	TRBD1	TRBJ1-2	TRBV19	TGTGCCAGTAGTCCCTCGACAGGGCAAGCTAACTATGGCTACACCTTC	CASSPSTGQANYGYTF
NA	TRBD2	TRBJ2-1	TRBV25-1	TGTGCCAGCACCAAACTAGCGGGAGGCGACAATGAGCAGTTCTTC	CASTKLAGGDNEQFF
NA	NA	TRBJ1-2	TRBV28	TGTGCCAGCAGGAACAGCTATGGCTACACCTTC	CASRNSYGYTF
NA	NA	TRBJ2-7	TRBV5-4	TGTGCCAGCAGCTTGAAGGGGCCCAACGAGCAGTACTTC	CASSLKGPNEQYF
NA	TRBD2	TRBJ2-1	TRBV27	TGTGCCAGCAGACCTCTTGGGACTAGCGGGGACCCTCAGGAGCAGTTCTTC	CASRPLGTSGDPQEQFF
NA	NA	TRBJ2-3	TRBV7-8	TGTGCCAGCAGCTTAGTCAGGTGGCCGACGCGAGGAGGGGAGTTAGTGGATACGCAGTATTTT	CASSLVRWPTRGGELVDTQYF
NA	TRBD1	TRBJ1-1	TRBV28	TGTGCCAGCAGTCGGACAGGGGATACTGAAGCTTTCTTT	CASSRTGDTEAFF
NA	TRBD1	TRBJ1-5	TRBV28	TGTGCCAGCAGATTGGGACAGGGCAACAATCAGCCCCAGCATTTT	CASRLGQGNNQPQHF
once	TRBD1	TRBJ2-5	TRBV2	TGTGCCAGCAGCCAGGACAGGGACGACGAGACCCAGTACTTC	CASSQDRDDETQYF
NA	NA	TRBJ1-4	TRBV14	TGTGCCAGCAGCCAGGCACAGGGAGTCCGTCTGTTTTTT	CASSQAQGVRLFF
NA	NA	TRBJ2-3	TRBV6-5	TGTGCCAGCAGTGCATTCGTAGGCACAGATACGCAGTATTTT	CASSAFVGTDTQYF
NA	TRBD1	TRBJ2-5	TRBV18	TGTGCCAGCTCATTGGGACAGGAAGAGACCCAGTACTTC	CASSLGQEETQYF
NA	NA	TRBJ1-5	TRBV6-5	TGTGCCAGCAGTCCCCGAGGGGGTTCGAATCAGCCCCAGCATTTT	CASSPRGGSNQPQHF
NA	NA	TRBJ1-1	TRBV7-9	TGTGCCAGCAGCTTAGGTGGGGCCCCTGAAGCTTTCTTT	CASSLGGAPEAFF
few	NA	TRBJ1-1	TRBV18	TGTGCCAGCTCAACTGGGGGTTTCGTGAACACTGAAGCTTTCTTT	CASSTGGFVNTEAFF
NA	NA	TRBJ2-3	TRBV19	TGTGCCAGTAGTCTGGACGGAACTTACACAGATACGCAGTATTTT	CASSLDGTYTDTQYF
few	NA	TRBJ1-1	TRBV4-3	TGCGCCAGCAGCCAAATAGGGGGCACTGAAGCTTTCTTT	CASSQIGGTEAFF
NA	TRBD1	TRBJ2-7	TRBV6-5	TGTGCCAGCAGTTACGACAGGGGCGGCTACGAGCAGTACTTC	CASSYDRGGYEQYF
few	TRBD1	TRBJ1-2	TRBV27	TGTGCCAGCAGTACAGGGGGCGGTGGCTACACCTTC	CASSTGGGGYTF
NA	TRBD2	TRBJ2-1	TRBV18	TGTGCCAGCTCACCACTTACAAGCGGGAGGGCCTTGAATGAGCAGTTCTTC	CASSPLTSGRALNEQFF
NA	TRBD2	TRBJ2-7	TRBV4-1	TGCGCCAGCAGCCACGTAGCGGGGGGCGTTCAGGCTCCCTACGAGCAGTACTTC	CASSHVAGGVQAPYEQYF
NA	NA	TRBJ1-2	TRBV28	TGTGCCAGCAGTTTCGACAGTGAGGGAGATGGCTACACCTTC	CASSFDSEGDGYTF
NA	NA	TRBJ1-1	TRBV2	TGTGCCAGCAGTGAAGCGAGGGGCACTGAAGCTTTCTTT	CASSEARGTEAFF
NA	NA	TRBJ2-2	TRBV9	TGTGCCAGCAGCGCTGACGGCTCCGGGGAGCTGTTTTTT	CASSADGSGELFF
NA	NA	TRBJ2-1	TRBV5-1	TGCGCCAGCACAACGACTGCAAGCTCCTACAATGAGCAGTTCTTC	CASTTTASSYNEQFF
NA	TRBD2	TRBJ2-2	TRBV28	TGTGCCAGCAGTTCCCGTACGCGGGAGGCGGACGGGGAGCTGTTTTTT	CASSSRTREADGELFF
NA	NA	TRBJ2-1	TRBV5-4	TGTGCCAGCAGCTCGGGGTGGACTCGCTCCTACAATGAGCAGTTCTTC	CASSSGWTRSYNEQFF
NA	TRBD1	TRBJ1-1	TRBV9	TGTGCCAGCAGCGCCAACCGACAGGGTACTGAAGCTTTCTTT	CASSANRQGTEAFF
NA	TRBD1	TRBJ1-4	TRBV2	TGTGCCAGCACCATCGGAACAGGGGATCGGGAAAAACTGTTTTTT	CASTIGTGDREKLFF
few	TRBD1	TRBJ1-1	TRBV6-5	TGTGCCAGCAGTTACACCCTGGACAGGGTCGCCACTGAAGCTTTCTTT	CASSYTLDRVATEAFF
NA	NA	TRBJ2-5	TRBV6-5	TGTGCCAGCAGTTACTCACGGGATGAAGAGACCCAGTACTTC	CASSYSRDEETQYF
NA	NA	TRBJ2-7	TRBV19	TGTGCCAGTAGTACCGGCTCCTACGAGCAGTACTTC	CASSTGSYEQYF
NA	NA	TRBJ2-1	TRBV7-9	TGTGCCAGCAGCCCCCCGAAGAATGAGCAGTTCTTC	CASSPPKNEQFF
NA	NA	TRBJ2-1	TRBV18	TGTGCCAGCTCACCATATTTGACAGCCGAATTTGTTTATAATGAGCAGTTCTTC	CASSPYLTAEFVYNEQFF
NA	NA	TRBJ1-1	TRBV18	TGTGCCAGCTCACCAGGAGAGGAGGGGAGGGGGACTGAAGCTTTCTTT	CASSPGEEGRGTEAFF
NA	NA	TRBJ1-1	TRBV29-1	TGCAGCGCTATTGTCTCGAACACTGAAGCTTTCTTT	CSAIVSNTEAFF
NA	NA	TRBJ1-1	TRBV5-6	TGTGCCAGCAGCTCCAGGATTTGGACTGAAGCTTTCTTT	CASSSRIWTEAFF
NA	NA	TRBJ2-7	TRBV29-1	TGCAGCGTGCTTTTCAGCGTCTCCTACGAGCAGTACTTC	CSVLFSVSYEQYF